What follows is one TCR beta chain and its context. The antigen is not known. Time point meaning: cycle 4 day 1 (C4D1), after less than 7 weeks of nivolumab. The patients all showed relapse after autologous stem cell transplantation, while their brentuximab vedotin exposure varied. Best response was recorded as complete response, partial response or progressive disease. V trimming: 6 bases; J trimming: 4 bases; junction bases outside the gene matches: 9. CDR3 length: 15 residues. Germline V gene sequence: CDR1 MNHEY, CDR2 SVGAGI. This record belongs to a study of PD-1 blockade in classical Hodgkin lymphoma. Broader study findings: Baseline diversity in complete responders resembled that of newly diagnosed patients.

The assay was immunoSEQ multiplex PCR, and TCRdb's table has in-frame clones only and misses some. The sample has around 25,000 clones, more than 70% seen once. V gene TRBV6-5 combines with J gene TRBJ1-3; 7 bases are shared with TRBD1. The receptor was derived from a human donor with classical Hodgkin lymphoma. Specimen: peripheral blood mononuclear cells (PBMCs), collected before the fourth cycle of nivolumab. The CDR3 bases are TGTGCCAGCAGACCCACAGGGGTGGGAGGAAACACCATATATTTT. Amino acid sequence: CASRPTGVGGNTIYF.